This entry lists 2 T cell receptor beta chains sequenced from one sample in a study of T cell responses to AZD1222 COVID-19 vaccine. Sequenced by immunoSEQ multiplex PCR; TCRdb stores in-frame clones only, minus some. The sample records some 100,000 clones, around 87% being singletons. The sample consisted of peripheral blood, taken 28 days after the second AZD1222 dose. The receptors shown here come from an adult who received the AZD1222 COVID-19 vaccine.

CDR3 coding DNA: TGCGCCAGCAGCCTGAAGACAGGGGGCACCTACGAGCAGTACTTC. Protein: CASSLKTGGTYEQYF. The chain couples TRBV5-1 to TRBJ2-7; 10 bases align to TRBD1. With 4 bases clipped from V and 2 bases from J, the junction kept 6 bases outside the gene matches. Germline V gene sequence: CDR1 SGHRS, CDR2 YFSETQ. CDR3 size: 15 residues.

The chain employs TRBV5-1 and TRBJ1-2; D possibly corresponds to TRBD1 (6 bases). The V gene's germline CDR1 is SGHRS and CDR2 YFSETQ. V was pared by 0 bases and J by 5 bases, with 14 bases between. The CDR3 totals 15 residues. DNA of the CDR3: TGCGCCAGCAGCTTGGGTCAGGGGCGATTATATGGCTACACCTTC. Translation gives CASSLGQGRLYGYTF.